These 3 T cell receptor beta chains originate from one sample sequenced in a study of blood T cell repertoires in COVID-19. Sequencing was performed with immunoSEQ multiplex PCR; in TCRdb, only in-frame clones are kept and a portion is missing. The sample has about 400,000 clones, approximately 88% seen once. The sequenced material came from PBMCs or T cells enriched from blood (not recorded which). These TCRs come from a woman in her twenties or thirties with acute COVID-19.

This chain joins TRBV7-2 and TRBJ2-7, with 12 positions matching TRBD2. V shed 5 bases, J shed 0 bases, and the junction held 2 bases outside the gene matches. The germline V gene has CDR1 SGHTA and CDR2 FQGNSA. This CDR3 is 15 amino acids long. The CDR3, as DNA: TGTGCCAGCAGCGTACTAGCGGGGGGCTCCTACGAGCAGTACTTC. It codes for CASSVLAGGSYEQYF.

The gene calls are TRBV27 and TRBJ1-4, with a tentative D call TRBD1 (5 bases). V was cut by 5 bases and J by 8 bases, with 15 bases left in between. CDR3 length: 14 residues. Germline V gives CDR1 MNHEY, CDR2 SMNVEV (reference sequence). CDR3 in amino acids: CASSRRGGGEKLFF. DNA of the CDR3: TGTGCCAGCAGTCGCCGCGGGGGTGGAGAAAAACTGTTTTTT.

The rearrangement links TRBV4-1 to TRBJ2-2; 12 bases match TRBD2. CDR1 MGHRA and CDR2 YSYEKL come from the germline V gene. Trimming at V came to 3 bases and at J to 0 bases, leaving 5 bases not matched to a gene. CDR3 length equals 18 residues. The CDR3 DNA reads TGCGCCAGCAGCCACGCGGGACTAGCGGGTTCGAACACCGGGGAGCTGTTTTTT. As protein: CASSHAGLAGSNTGELFF.